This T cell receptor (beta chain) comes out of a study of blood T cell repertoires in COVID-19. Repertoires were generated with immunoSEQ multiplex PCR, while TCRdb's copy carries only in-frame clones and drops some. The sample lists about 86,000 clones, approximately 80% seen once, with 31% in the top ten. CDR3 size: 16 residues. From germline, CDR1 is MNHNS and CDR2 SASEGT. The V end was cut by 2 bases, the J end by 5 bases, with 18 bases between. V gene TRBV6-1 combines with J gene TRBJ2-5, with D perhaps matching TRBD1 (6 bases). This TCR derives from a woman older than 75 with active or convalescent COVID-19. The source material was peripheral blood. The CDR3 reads CASSELSGAGFETQYF. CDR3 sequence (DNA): TGTGCCAGCAGTGAACTCTCAGGGGCGGGTTTTGAGACCCAGTACTTC.